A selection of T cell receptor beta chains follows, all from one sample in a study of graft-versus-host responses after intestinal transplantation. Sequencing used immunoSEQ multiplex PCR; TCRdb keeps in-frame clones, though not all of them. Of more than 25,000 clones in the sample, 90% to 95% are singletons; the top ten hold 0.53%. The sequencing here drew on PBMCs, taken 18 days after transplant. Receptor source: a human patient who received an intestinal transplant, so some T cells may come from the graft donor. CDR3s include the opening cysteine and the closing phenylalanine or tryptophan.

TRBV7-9 CASSPGGRGVGYTF
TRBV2 CASEGETPNNEQYF
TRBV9 CASSLTGGIETQYF
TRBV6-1 CASSKPSGSYGYTF
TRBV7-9 CASSLEDTEAFF
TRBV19 CASSGQAILSNQPQHF
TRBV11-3 CASSLDRIGALEETQYF
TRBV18 CASSSIEGALVGGTEAFF
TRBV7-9 CASSFVRGEQYF
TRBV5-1 CASSLADRDMAISEAFF
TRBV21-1 CASSKAAWQAGSSSYEQYF
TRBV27 CASSLIGGPGELFF
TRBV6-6 CASSYLTSGGTDTQYF
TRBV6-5 CASSYGAGKNNEQFF
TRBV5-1 CASSSLTGAGGELFF
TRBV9 CASSVGLVSTDTQYF
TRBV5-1 CASSVGESTEAFF
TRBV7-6 CASSLVGGQMNTEAFF
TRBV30 CAWSLAGGRGELFF
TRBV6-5 CASTPQETQYF
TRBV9 CASSPRLMEEAFF
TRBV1 CTSSQDGAGGRNEQYF
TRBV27 CASAIMGGQETQYF
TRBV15 CATSRSGGGNQPQHF
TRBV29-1 CSVETPRTGDYEQYF
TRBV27 CASSLSDSSRGETQYF
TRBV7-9 CASSKRTGEDGYTF
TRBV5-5 CASSPPVGLETQYF
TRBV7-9 CASSLGLAKNIQYF
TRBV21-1 CASSNGTGIEAFF
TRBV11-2 CASSDRGGQYMEQYF
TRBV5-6 CASSLKGAGYEQYF
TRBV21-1 CASSKYGGPHPLEQYF
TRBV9 CASSVGADTQYF
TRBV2 CASSPLRASGERKEFF
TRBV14 CASSQVGSYLYGYTF
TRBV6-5 CASSDRGRSGYTF
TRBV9 CASSVEGEDYGYTF
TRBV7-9 CASSDPRGREAEAFF
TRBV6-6 CAIAGSSYNSPLHF
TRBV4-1 CASSQMTGGNTEAFF
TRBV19 CASSSYHQGQPQHF
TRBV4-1 CASSLLMTGRDYEQYF
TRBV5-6 CASSLKGRVGDQPQHF
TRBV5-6 CASSSTFNYGYTF
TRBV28 CASSFGGTGGYGYTF
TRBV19 CASSALQTGQHYNSPLHF
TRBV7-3 CASSLQGFSGNTIYF
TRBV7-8 CASSPPGVGNTIYF
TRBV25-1 CASSDGGGGSEQFF
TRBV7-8 CASSLSGVNTEAFF
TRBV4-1 CASSLDRGSYEQYF
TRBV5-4 CASSVQGGRGSGYEQYF
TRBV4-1 CASSQDWRSAGELFF
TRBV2 CASSETGYNEQFF